This T cell receptor beta chain was profiled in a study of blood T cell repertoires in COVID-19 (dated by TCRdb to 2019 to 2021). Regarding the research as a whole: Samples covering the acute and convalescent phases of COVID-19 were provided by collaborators in the United States, Italy and Spain. A de-identified subject ID, COVID-19 status, age in years and sex were almost always included in the sample metadata. The dataset comprised deeply sampled blood TCRbeta repertoires from subjects exposed to, actively infected with, or recovered from COVID-19. The prospective study material was composed of cDNA or gDNA derived from T cells, B-cell-depleted T cells, or PBMCs. Where HLA class I and class II types were available, the types were taken from metadata supplied by the sample provider, not from assay-based typing. Samples came from the ongoing ImmuneRACE study (first 160 participants) plus 1,254 subjects from 6 global collaborators. The repertoires were released in a freely available public database intended as a resource for research on the immune response to SARS-CoV-2.

Results the study describes overall, beyond this receptor: The amount of clinical and demographic metadata varied by source and participant and was provided uncurated.

Whole blood was collected in K2EDTA tubes by collaborating institutions according to the institutions' own protocols. For TCRbeta analysis, collaborators shipped samples as frozen whole blood, isolated PBMCs, or DNA extracted from either of those sample types. To note about this clone: This clone's antigen is unknown. Within one base of it there is no much larger clone, and no base qualities were kept.

CDR1 and CDR2 were assigned from the germline V gene as MDHEN and SYDVKM. V lost 6 bases and J lost 2 bases, and the count of bases not matched to a germline gene is 8. The cysteine opens and the phenylalanine closes a CDR3 of 15 amino acids. Of all the DNA, just the CDR3 is kept, 45 bases in frame from base 1. TCRbeta CDR3 regions were amplified from genomic DNA using the immunoSEQ Assay, a bias-controlled multiplex PCR. On the authors' methods: The number of nucleated cells in each sample was estimated from the amplification of reference gene primers within the assay. To quantify the absolute abundance of each unique TCRbeta CDR3 rearrangement, sequence reads were collapsed and filtered. For each sample, productive Simpson clonality was calculated as the square root of Simpson's diversity index across productive rearrangements. This immuneACCESS table, as held by TCRdb, lists in-frame sequences with V and J called but not all clones. Of the missing ones, under half trace to an unresolved V gene in checked studies; the others have no known cause. V, J and clone size are those of that table, while D and trimming were read from the DNA. This sample comprises more than 200,000 clones, around nine tenths of them detected only once. Together, the top ten hold about 2.1% of the sample.

Source material: peripheral blood. The sequence links TRBV28 to TRBJ2-3; TRBD2 agrees with 7 junctional bases. This clonotype was sampled from a man aged 30 to 39 with active or convalescent COVID-19. The DNA sequence is as follows: TGTGCCAGCAGCCCGGGGGGTTATTACACAGATACGCAGTATTTT. It codes for CASSPGGYYTDTQYF.